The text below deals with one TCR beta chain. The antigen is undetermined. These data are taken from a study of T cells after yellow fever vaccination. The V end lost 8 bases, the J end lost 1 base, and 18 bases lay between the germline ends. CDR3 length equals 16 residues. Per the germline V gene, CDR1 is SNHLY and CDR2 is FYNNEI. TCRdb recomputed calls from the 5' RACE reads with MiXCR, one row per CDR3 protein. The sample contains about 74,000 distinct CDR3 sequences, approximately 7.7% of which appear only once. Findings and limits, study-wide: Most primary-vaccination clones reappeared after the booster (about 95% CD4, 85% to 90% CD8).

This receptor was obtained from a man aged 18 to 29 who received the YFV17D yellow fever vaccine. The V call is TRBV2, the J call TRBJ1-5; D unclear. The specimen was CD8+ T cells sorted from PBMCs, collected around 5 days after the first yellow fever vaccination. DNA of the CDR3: TGTGCCAGCGGGCTGAGGTCCAGGCAGAGCAATCAGCCCCAGCATTTT. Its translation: CASGLRSRQSNQPQHF.